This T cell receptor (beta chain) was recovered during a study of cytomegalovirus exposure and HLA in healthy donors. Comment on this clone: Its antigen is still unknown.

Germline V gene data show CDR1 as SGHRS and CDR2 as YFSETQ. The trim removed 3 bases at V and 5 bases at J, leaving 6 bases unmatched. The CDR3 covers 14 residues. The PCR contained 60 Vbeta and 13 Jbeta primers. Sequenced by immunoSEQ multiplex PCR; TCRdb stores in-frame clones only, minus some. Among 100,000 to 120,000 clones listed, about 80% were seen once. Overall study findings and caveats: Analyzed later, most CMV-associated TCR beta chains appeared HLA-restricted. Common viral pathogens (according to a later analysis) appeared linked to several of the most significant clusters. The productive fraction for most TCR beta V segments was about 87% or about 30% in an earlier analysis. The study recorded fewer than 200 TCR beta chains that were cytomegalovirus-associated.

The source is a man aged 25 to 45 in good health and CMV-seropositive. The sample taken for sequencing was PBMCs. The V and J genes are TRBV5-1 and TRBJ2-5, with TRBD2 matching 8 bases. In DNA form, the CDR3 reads TGCGCCAGCAGCTCCCGGGGGGGCGGGGAGACCCAGTACTTC. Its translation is CASSSRGGGETQYF.